This TCR beta chain derives from a study of CD8 T cells in Susac syndrome. TEMRA cells were FACS-enriched, while CD8+ and CD4+ T cells were negatively isolated. Reverse transcription of roughly 0.5 to 1 ug RNA was performed with random hexamers. Multiplex immunoSEQ PCR targeted 54 Vbeta and 13 Jbeta TCR beta segments. MiXCR, applied by TCRdb to the immunoSEQ multiplex PCR reads, yields one record per CDR3 protein. Of 180,000 or so distinct CDR3 sequences listed, roughly 95% are singletons. Losses at the gene ends were 4 bases for V and 3 bases for J; bases not matched to a gene: 5. The V gene's germline CDR1 is MGHDK and CDR2 SYGVNS. CDR3 length equals 16 residues.

The chain links TRBV25-1 to TRBJ2-1; 11 bases agree with TRBD2. Source material: CD4+ T cells from PBMCs. The receptor was isolated from a human donor in good health. The CDR3 region is CASSARLAGYYNEQFF. In DNA form, the CDR3 reads TGTGCCAGCAGTGCTCGACTAGCGGGGTACTACAATGAGCAGTTCTTC. The full variable domain, with the rest looked up from reference TRBV25-1 and TRBJ2-1, is EADIYQTPRYLVIGTGKKITLECSQTMGHDKMYWYQQDPGMELHLIHYSYGVNSTEKGDLSSESTVSRIRTEHFPLTLESARPSHTSQYLCASSARLAGYYNEQFFGPGTRLTVL.